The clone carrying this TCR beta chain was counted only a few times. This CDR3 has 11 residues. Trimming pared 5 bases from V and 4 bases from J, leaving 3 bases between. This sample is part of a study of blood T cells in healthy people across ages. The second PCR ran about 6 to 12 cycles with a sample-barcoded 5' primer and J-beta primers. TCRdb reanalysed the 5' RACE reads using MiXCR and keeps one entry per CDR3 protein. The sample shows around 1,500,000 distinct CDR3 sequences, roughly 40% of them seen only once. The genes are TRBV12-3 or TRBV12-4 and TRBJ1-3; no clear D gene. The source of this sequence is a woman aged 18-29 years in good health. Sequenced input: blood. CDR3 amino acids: CASSTGNTIYF. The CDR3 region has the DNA TGTGCCAGCAGTACGGGAAACACCATATATTTT.